Below are 30 T cell receptor beta chains sequenced from a single sample in a study of blood T cell repertoires in COVID-19. Method: immunoSEQ multiplex PCR; TCRdb's copy keeps in-frame clones and lacks some. The sample records 120,000 or so clones, 80% to 90% being singletons. Sequencing was done on a sample of peripheral blood. The receptors shown here come from a woman aged 60-75 years with acute or convalescent COVID-19.

Notes on this clone: This sample also contains other DNA sequences that code for the same CDR3. The genes are TRBV5-1 and TRBJ2-3; D call uncertain. Germline V gives CDR1 SGHRS, CDR2 YFSETQ. The CDR3 has 14 residues. The ends were cut back, 0 bases at V and 0 bases at J, with 5 bases in the middle. CDR3 sequence reads: CASSLAGSTDTQYF. The CDR3 coding sequence is TGCGCCAGCAGCTTGGCCGGGAGCACAGATACGCAGTATTTT.

The chain is built from TRBV11-3 and TRBJ1-1; TRBD1 aligns across 10 bases. The junction had 4 bases not matched to a gene; V was cut back by 1 base and J by 5 bases. This CDR3 region has 15 residues. Germline V gene data show CDR1 as SGHNT and CDR2 as YENEEA. Here the CDR3 DNA reads TGTGCCAGCAGCTTAGCGGGACAGGGGATAACTGAAGCTTTCTTT. Translating it yields CASSLAGQGITEAFF.

This chain connects TRBV28 to TRBJ2-7, with a possible D match to TRBD2 (6 bases). The CDR3 has 15 amino acids. V lost 2 bases, J lost 1 base, and 12 bases lay in between. Germline V gene data show CDR1 as MDHEN and CDR2 as SYDVKM. The CDR3 here is CASSLQSGVSYEQYF. CDR3 bases: TGTGCCAGCAGTTTACAGTCGGGAGTATCCTACGAGCAGTACTTC.

V usage is TRBV5-4 and J usage is TRBJ1-6; D is unresolved. V lost 4 bases to trimming and J lost 15 bases, with 17 bases between them. The germline V gene has CDR1 SGHNT and CDR2 YYREEE (reference sequence). The CDR3 loop spans 13 amino acids. CDR3 region: CASSPVDNHHLHF. The CDR3 nucleotides read TGTGCCAGCAGCCCCGTTGACAACCACCACCTCCACTTT.

This chain links TRBV9 with TRBJ1-6; D call uncertain. Germline V gives CDR1 SGDLS, CDR2 YYNGEE. The CDR3 runs to 14 residues. Trimming stripped 1 base from V and 4 bases from J, with 6 bases between. The CDR3 is CASSVRLYNSPLHF. The CDR3 bases are TGTGCCAGCAGCGTACGTTTATATAATTCACCCCTCCACTTT.

V is TRBV5-5 and J is TRBJ1-4, with 8 bases matching TRBD1. The junction had 6 bases not matched to a gene; V was cut back by 3 bases and J by 8 bases. The CDR3 loop spans 14 amino acids. Germline V gene sequence: CDR1 SGHKS, CDR2 YYEKEE (reference sequence). CDR3 region: CASSSRTGSEKLFF. The CDR3, as DNA: TGTGCCAGCAGCTCTAGGACAGGGTCAGAAAAACTGTTTTTT.

The chain is built from TRBV6-1 and TRBJ1-1, with 8 bases lining up with TRBD1. The germline gives CDR1 MNHNS, CDR2 SASEGT. CDR3 length: 14 residues. V lost 3 bases to trimming and J lost 2 bases; unmatched junction nucleotides: 2. CDR3 DNA: TGTGCCAGCAGTGAGGACAGGGTTAACACTGAAGCTTTCTTT. It specifies CASSEDRVNTEAFF.

The J gene is TRBJ1-1, the V gene TRBV3-1 (or the pseudogene TRBV3-2); D possibly corresponds to TRBD1 (5 bases). CDR1 and CDR2 (germline): LGHDT, YNNKEL (reference sequence). The CDR3 is made up of 13 amino acids. V lost 3 bases and J 1 base, leaving 6 bases between the germline ends. CDR3: CASSQGPNTEAFF. For the CDR3, the DNA is TGTGCCAGCAGCCAGGGGCCGAACACTGAAGCTTTCTTT.

The chain has TRBV28 and TRBJ1-2; 8 bases line up with TRBD1. Germline CDR1 and CDR2: MDHEN and SYDVKM. The CDR3 is made up of 13 amino acids. Trimming cost V 8 bases and J 8 bases; bases outside gene matches: 10. The CDR3 DNA sequence: TGTGCCAGCCAGGACAGGGCTGCGCGAGGCTACACCTTC. It is translated as CASQDRAARGYTF.

The chain combines TRBV11-1 with TRBJ2-7; 7 nucleotides align to TRBD2. J lost 6 bases, V lost 3 bases, and 8 bases had no gene match. CDR1 SGHAT and CDR2 FQDESV come from the germline V gene (reference sequence). This CDR3 spans 14 amino acids. CDR3 nucleotides: TGTGCCAGCAGCTTTGACGGGGGGTATAGCGAGCAGTACGTC. This translates into CASSFDGGYSEQYV.

The chain employs TRBV18 and TRBJ1-4, with D perhaps TRBD1 (5 bases). The CDR3 runs to 13 residues. The germline V and J ends were trimmed by 0 bases and 12 bases, with 11 bases remaining between them. Germline values: CDR1 KGHSH, CDR2 LQKENI. DNA of the CDR3: TGTGCCAGCTCACCACCCGCGGGGCAGGAACTGTTTTTT. This sequence encodes CASSPPAGQELFF.

This clone occurred a few times. The rearrangement links TRBV7-8 to TRBJ2-1; 11 nucleotides match TRBD2. Germline-derived CDR1 and CDR2 are SGHVS and FQNEAQ. After removal of 4 bases from V and 5 bases from J, the junction contained 4 bases not matched to a gene. CDR3 size: 15 residues. CDR3 in amino acids: CASSSSGRRDNEQFF. Written as DNA, the CDR3 is TGTGCCAGCAGCTCTAGCGGGAGGAGGGACAATGAGCAGTTCTTC.

This chain joins TRBV19 and TRBJ2-1; 7 positions agree with TRBD2. The germline V gene encodes CDR1 LNHDA and CDR2 SQIVND (reference sequence). Unmatched junction bases numbered 7, after V lost 6 bases and J lost 5 bases. This CDR3 has 14 amino acids. As DNA, the CDR3 is TGTGCCAGTAGGAACCGGGACTACGACAATGAGCAGTTCTTC. Residues: CASRNRDYDNEQFF.

The chain joins TRBV7-2 to TRBJ2-1; TRBD2 matches at 8 bases. The J segment lost 5 bases and the V segment lost 5 bases, leaving 5 bases of the junction unmatched. The CDR3 length is 14 residues. Germline V gives CDR1 SGHTA, CDR2 FQGNSA. The CDR3 protein is CASSTRGGHNEQFF. CDR3 sequence (DNA): TGTGCCAGCAGCACCCGGGGGGGTCACAATGAGCAGTTCTTC.

This chain joins TRBV12-3 or TRBV12-4 and TRBJ1-1; 7 nucleotides line up with TRBD1. The CDR3 extends over 13 amino acids. J was trimmed by 1 base and V by 6 bases; bases with no gene match: 2. The CDR3: CASSWTGNTEAFF. The CDR3 nucleotides read TGTGCCAGCAGCTGGACAGGGAACACTGAAGCTTTCTTT.

The V gene is TRBV28, the J gene TRBJ1-2, with 9 nucleotides matching TRBD1. The V gene end was trimmed by 3 bases and the J gene end by 5 bases; junction bases not matched to a gene: 7. The germline V gene encodes CDR1 MDHEN and CDR2 SYDVKM. The CDR3 runs 15 residues. CDR3 in amino acids: CASSLGTGRKYGYTF. CDR3 bases: TGTGCCAGCAGTTTGGGGACAGGGCGTAAATATGGCTACACCTTC.

This clone has only one observation. Possible read error: a much larger clone is one base away. V usage is TRBV7-3 and J usage is TRBJ1-1; 7 bases are shared with TRBD1. The CDR3 runs 14 residues. From germline, CDR1 is SGHTA and CDR2 FQGTGA. V gave up 3 bases and J gave up 1 base; unmatched junction bases: 2. CDR3 region: CASSLAGGNTEAFF. In DNA, the CDR3 is TGTGCCAGCAGCTTGGCAGGGGGGAACACTGAAGCTTTCTTT.

The rearrangement joins TRBV7-3 to TRBJ1-1, with D unresolved. V lost 3 bases, J lost 0 bases, and 5 bases lay in between. The length of the CDR3 is 13 residues. Germline V CDR1 and CDR2: SGHTA, FQGTGA. CDR3 DNA: TGTGCCAGCAGCTTCGGGATGAACACTGAAGCTTTCTTT. This sequence encodes CASSFGMNTEAFF.

The V call is TRBV5-1, the J call TRBJ2-1; 8 positions agree with TRBD2. CDR1 is SGHRS and CDR2 is YFSETQ in the germline V gene. There are 16 residues in the CDR3. The V segment lost 5 bases and the J segment 0 bases; nucleotides outside the gene matches: 7. DNA of the CDR3: TGCGCCAGCAGGATCGCGGGAGGAGGCTCCTACAATGAGCAGTTCTTC. Encoded protein: CASRIAGGGSYNEQFF.

V gene TRBV29-1 combines with J gene TRBJ1-1; TRBD1 aligns across 7 bases. V lost 4 bases to trimming and J lost 3 bases; unmatched junction nucleotides: 8. This CDR3 has 14 residues. Germline V gene lookup returns CDR1 SQVTM and CDR2 ANQGSEA. CDR3 nucleotide sequence: TGCAGCGTTGCGAACAGGGGCATGGACACTGAAGCTTTCTTT. This encodes CSVANRGMDTEAFF.

The chain recombines TRBV11-3 with TRBJ1-2; 7 nucleotides agree with TRBD1. CDR1 SGHNT and CDR2 YENEEA come from the germline V gene. The CDR3 contains 15 residues. V trimming: 4 bases; J trimming: 4 bases; junction bases outside the gene matches: 9. The DNA for the CDR3 is TGTGCCAGCAGCTACTCGACAGGGATGCGCTATGGCTACACCTTC. Protein sequence: CASSYSTGMRYGYTF.

V usage is TRBV28 and J usage is TRBJ2-7, with TRBD2 matching over 11 bases. Germline loops: CDR1 MDHEN, CDR2 SYDVKM. This CDR3 spans 14 amino acids. V lost 10 bases and J lost 1; bases outside the gene matches: 6. CDR3 in amino acids: CATLAGGPSYEQYF. Here the CDR3 DNA reads TGTGCCACTCTAGCGGGAGGCCCTTCCTACGAGCAGTACTTC.

This clone was observed a single time. The gene calls are TRBV7-9 and TRBJ2-3; maybe TRBD2 (5 bases). This CDR3 is 12 amino acids long. V shed 2 bases and J shed 6 bases, with 6 bases lying between them. Germline values: CDR1 SEHNR, CDR2 FQNEAQ (reference sequence). Written as DNA, the CDR3 is TGTGCCAGCAGCTTATCGGGGGATACGCAGTATTTT. It specifies CASSLSGDTQYF.

The chain carries TRBV28 and TRBJ1-2; D is undetermined. The germline V gene has CDR1 MDHEN and CDR2 SYDVKM. The CDR3 loop spans 13 amino acids. Trimming left V 6 bases short and J 7 bases short, with 15 bases between. CDR3 sequence reads: CASSGSSRSGYTF. In DNA form, the CDR3 reads TGTGCCAGCAGCGGGTCTTCGAGGTCTGGCTACACCTTC.

The chain recombines TRBV30 with TRBJ1-2; 8 bases match TRBD1. The germline V gene has CDR1 GTSNPN and CDR2 SVGIG (reference sequence). Unmatched junction bases numbered 6, after V lost 6 bases and J lost 3 bases. This CDR3 is 13 amino acids long. CDR3 protein: CACPDRVDYGYTF. The CDR3, as DNA: TGTGCCTGCCCGGACAGGGTTGACTATGGCTACACCTTC. Looking up the rest from reference TRBV30 and TRBJ1-2 gives the full variable domain: SQTIHQWPATLVQPVGSPLSLECTVEGTSNPNLYWYRQAAGRGLQLLFYSVGIGQISSEVPQNLSASRPQDRQFILSSKKLLLSDSGFYLCACPDRVDYGYTFGSGTRLTVV.

This chain uses TRBV18 with TRBJ1-1; a weak D match, TRBD1 (6 bases). CDR1 KGHSH and CDR2 LQKENI come from the germline V gene. The CDR3 covers 14 residues. V lost 1 base to trimming and J lost 0 bases, with 6 bases between them. CDR3 amino acids: CASSPQGVNTEAFF. For the CDR3, the DNA is TGTGCCAGCTCACCACAGGGGGTGAACACTGAAGCTTTCTTT. The variable domain in full, with the rest retrieved from reference TRBV18 and TRBJ1-1, is NAGVMQNPRHLVRRRGQEARLRCSPMKGHSHVYWYRQLPEEGLKFMVYLQKENIIDESGMPKERFSAEFPKEGPSILRIQQVVRGDSAAYFCASSPQGVNTEAFFGQGTRLTVV.

This rearrangement joins TRBV10-2 to TRBJ1-1; tentatively, D is TRBD1 (5 bases). The CDR3 runs to 14 residues. Germline loops: CDR1 WSHSY, CDR2 SAAADI. V was clipped by 5 bases and J by 3 bases, with 13 bases between them. CDR3 region: CASSPRGEYTEAFF. In DNA, the CDR3 is TGCGCCAGCAGTCCTAGGGGCGAGTACACTGAAGCTTTCTTT.

The chain recombines TRBV24-1 with TRBJ2-3, with 10 bases fitting TRBD2. Germline loops: CDR1 KGHDR, CDR2 SFDVKD. This CDR3 spans 13 amino acids. The V and J ends lost 7 bases and 4 bases, in that order; junction bases with no gene match: 1. The CDR3 sequence: CATRGLASDTQYF. The CDR3 DNA reads as TGTGCCACCAGGGGACTAGCGTCAGATACGCAGTATTTT.

The chain recombines TRBV28 with TRBJ1-3, with D possibly being TRBD1 (6 bases). Trimming stripped 5 bases from V and 5 bases from J, with 19 bases between. CDR1 is MDHEN and CDR2 is SYDVKM in the germline V gene. This CDR3 is built from 16 residues. DNA of the CDR3: TGTGCCAGCAGTCTCGGGGGGGCAGGGGACAGAAACACCATATATTTT. Its translation: CASSLGGAGDRNTIYF.

The chain combines TRBV24-1 with TRBJ1-4; 7 bases map to TRBD1. Trimming cost V 3 bases and J 11 bases; bases outside gene matches: 5. This CDR3 has 13 residues. Germline V gene sequence: CDR1 KGHDR, CDR2 SFDVKD. The CDR3 loop is CATSDPTGLKLFF. The CDR3 DNA reads as TGTGCCACCAGTGATCCGACAGGGTTGAAACTGTTTTTT.